This T cell receptor (beta chain) was captured in a study of blood T cell repertoires in COVID-19. In the study overall: Sources were T cells, B-cell-depleted T cells, or PBMCs; the material itself was cDNA or gDNA.

This clone came up a few times. The method was immunoSEQ multiplex PCR; TCRdb's version includes in-frame clones alone and lacks a portion of them. Of roughly 220,000 clones in the sample, 86% were seen once. Participants were aged about 18 to 100 years from approximately 23 US areas. CDR1 SGHRS and CDR2 YFSETQ come from the germline V gene. V was pared by 0 bases and J by 10 bases, with 4 bases of the junction left unmatched. This CDR3 has 14 amino acids. The sequence was obtained from a woman in her forties with acute COVID-19. The sequenced sample was PBMCs or T cells enriched from blood (not recorded which). This chain joins TRBV5-1 and TRBJ1-6; 7 bases are shared with TRBD1. This CDR3 is CASSLEGGWSPLHF. CDR3 sequence (DNA): TGCGCCAGCAGCTTGGAAGGGGGCTGGTCACCCCTCCACTTT.